These 24 T cell receptor beta chains were all obtained from the same sample, sequenced in a study of T cell responses to AZD1222 COVID-19 vaccine. TCRdb's copy holds only in-frame clones and misses some; the assay was immunoSEQ multiplex PCR. This table holds approximately 160,000 clones, more than 85% found once. The sample was peripheral blood, taken on day 0 of AZD1222 vaccination. These receptors came from an adult in good health.

The rearrangement joins TRBV19 to TRBJ2-5; no reliable D call. CDR1 LNHDA and CDR2 SQIVND come from the germline V gene (reference sequence). The ends were cut back, 5 bases at V and 7 bases at J, with 23 bases in the middle. This CDR3 spans 16 amino acids. CDR3 DNA: TGTGCCAGTAGTCCATGGACGATCAAGGTCCCTGGGACCCAGTACTTC. This encodes CASSPWTIKVPGTQYF.

The J gene is TRBJ1-1, the V gene TRBV6-6, with a possible D match to TRBD1 (6 bases). The CDR3 extends over 15 amino acids. Germline V lookup: CDR1 MNHNY, CDR2 SVGAGI (reference sequence). V was clipped by 6 bases and J by 3 bases, with 17 bases between them. This CDR3 is CASRKQGVGDTEAFF. The DNA for the CDR3 is TGTGCCAGCAGGAAACAGGGTGTTGGAGACACTGAAGCTTTCTTT.

This rearrangement joins TRBV28 to TRBJ1-5; 10 bases agree with TRBD1. Germline values: CDR1 MDHEN, CDR2 SYDVKM. After removal of 5 bases from V and 3 bases from J, the junction contained 10 bases not matched to a gene. This CDR3 spans 17 amino acids. The CDR3 here is CASSGPGQGRFNQPQHF. In DNA form, the CDR3 reads TGTGCCAGCAGTGGTCCGGGACAGGGGAGGTTCAATCAGCCCCAGCATTTT.

The chain has TRBV7-9 and TRBJ1-1; TRBD1 aligns across 9 bases. The junction had 13 bases not matched to a gene; V was cut back by 1 base and J by 7 bases. The CDR3 loop spans 17 amino acids. CDR1 SEHNR and CDR2 FQNEAQ come from the germline V gene (reference sequence). As DNA, the CDR3 is TGTGCCAGCAGCTTAGGGTTGGGGGACAGGGATTCGCATGAAGCTTTCTTT. Translation gives CASSLGLGDRDSHEAFF.

This chain connects TRBV7-9 to TRBJ1-1; perhaps TRBD1 as D (5 bases). The CDR3 covers 14 residues. The V end lost 5 bases, the J end lost 4 bases, and 14 bases lay between the germline ends. Germline loops: CDR1 SEHNR, CDR2 FQNEAQ (reference sequence). The CDR3 region has the DNA TGTGCCAGCAGCGTTAGAGGGGCAGGCACTGAAGCTTTCTTT. Translation: CASSVRGAGTEAFF. Complete variable domain (other parts from reference TRBV7-9 and TRBJ1-1): DTGVSQNPRHKITKRGQNVTFRCDPISEHNRLYWYRQTLGQGPEFLTYFQNEAQLEKSRLLSDRFSAERPKGSFSTLEIQRTEQGDSAMYLCASSVRGAGTEAFFGQGTRLTVV.

V usage is TRBV18 and J usage is TRBJ2-5; no clear D gene. Germline CDR1 and CDR2: KGHSH and LQKENI. This CDR3 contains 13 residues. V was cut by 2 bases and J by 4 bases, with 8 bases left in between. The CDR3 reads CASSPIGGETQYF. In nucleotides, the CDR3 is TGTGCCAGCTCACCAATTGGTGGAGAGACCCAGTACTTC.

V is TRBV28 and J is TRBJ1-5; possibly TRBD1 for D (6 bases). CDR1 MDHEN and CDR2 SYDVKM come from the germline V gene. V gave up 4 bases and J gave up 4 bases, with 14 bases separating them. This CDR3 has 15 residues. Here the CDR3 DNA reads TGTGCCAGCAGTTCTCACGGACAGTTAAATCAGCCCCAGCATTTT. Encoded protein: CASSSHGQLNQPQHF.

This chain uses TRBV5-1 with TRBJ2-7; D is undetermined. CDR3 size: 15 residues. V was pared by 1 base and J by 0 bases, with 11 bases between. Germline CDR1 SGHRS, CDR2 YFSETQ. Written as DNA, the CDR3 is TGCGCCAGCAGCTTGCGACCGAAGGGCTCCTACGAGCAGTACTTC. Translation: CASSLRPKGSYEQYF.

The rearrangement uses TRBV9 and TRBJ2-1; D ambiguous. Trimming pared 3 bases from V and 1 base from J, leaving 5 bases between. CDR3 length: 13 residues. In germline, CDR1 is SGDLS, CDR2 YYNGEE. DNA for the CDR3: TGTGCCAGCAGCGCAGAATCCTACAATGAGCAGTTCTTC. This translates into CASSAESYNEQFF.

The chain uses TRBV15 and TRBJ1-1; D is uncertain. V lost 5 bases, J lost 4 bases, and 17 bases lay in between. Germline assignment: CDR1 LNHNV and CDR2 YYDKDF (reference sequence). The CDR3 is 15 residues long. The CDR3 reads CATSVQRVVFTEAFF. CDR3 nucleotide sequence: TGTGCCACCAGCGTACAAAGAGTAGTATTCACTGAAGCTTTCTTT.

This chain connects TRBV3-1 (or the pseudogene TRBV3-2) to TRBJ1-3; D is unclear. The CDR3 sequence is 14 residues long. V lost 1 base to trimming and J lost 2 bases, with 6 bases between them. Looked up from germline, CDR1 is LGHDT and CDR2 is YNNKEL (reference sequence). CDR3 sequence: CASSQVAAGNTIYF. CDR3 sequence (DNA): TGTGCCAGCAGCCAAGTTGCAGCTGGAAACACCATATATTTT.

CDR3 region: CASSSTFRGRYGYTF. In DNA, the CDR3 is TGTGCCAGCAGTTCCACCTTCCGGGGACGGTATGGCTACACCTTC. The chain joins TRBV28 to TRBJ1-2, with D possibly being TRBD1 (5 bases). The CDR3 spans 15 residues. Between the trimmed V and J ends, which lost 4 bases and 5 bases, there was a span of 17 bases. Germline V CDR1 and CDR2: MDHEN, SYDVKM.

The V call is TRBV6-1, the J call TRBJ1-5, with 7 bases matching TRBD1. Looked up from germline, CDR1 is MNHNS and CDR2 is SASEGT. With 1 base clipped from V and 6 bases from J, the junction kept 6 bases outside the gene matches. The CDR3 runs 15 residues. The CDR3 sequence is CASSEGQGRSQPQHF. The CDR3, as DNA: TGTGCCAGCAGTGAAGGACAGGGAAGGAGTCAGCCCCAGCATTTT.

The chain combines TRBV20-1 with TRBJ2-1; 8 bases are shared with TRBD2. J gave up 3 bases and V 3 bases, and 4 bases lay outside the gene matches. Looked up from germline, CDR1 is DFQATT and CDR2 is SNEGSKA (reference sequence). The CDR3 contains 14 residues. The CDR3 sequence is CSASRGGIYNEQFF. The CDR3 nucleotides read TGCAGTGCTAGTCGCGGGGGGATCTACAATGAGCAGTTCTTC.

The rearrangement uses TRBV5-5 and TRBJ1-3; D uncertain. The CDR3 covers 15 residues. Between the trimmed V and J ends, which lost 4 bases and 4 bases, there was a span of 15 bases. Germline assignment: CDR1 SGHKS and CDR2 YYEKEE (reference sequence). The CDR3 nucleotides read TGTGCCAGCAGCCGTGGGTCCCCACTGGGAAACACCATATATTTT. It specifies CASSRGSPLGNTIYF.

A note on this clone: An end of the junction differs from the germline gene, which may be a read error. The chain combines TRBV24-1 with TRBJ1-2; no firm D call. This CDR3 is 11 amino acids long. Looked up from germline, CDR1 is KGHDR and CDR2 is SFDVKD. The CDR3, as DNA: TGTGCCACCCGGCGGAACTATGGCAACACCTTC. This translates into CATRRNYGNTF.

The V call is TRBV2, the J call TRBJ1-2; no firm D call. This CDR3 is built from 11 residues. Trimming took off 1 base at V and 8 bases at J, with 5 bases between the two ends. The V gene's germline CDR1 is SNHLY and CDR2 FYNNEI. This chain's CDR3 is CASSEGGGYTF. The CDR3 nucleotides are TGTGCCAGCAGTGAAGGAGGGGGCTACACCTTC.

V is TRBV27 and J is TRBJ2-1, with 7 bases fitting TRBD1. Germline assignment: CDR1 MNHEY and CDR2 SMNVEV (reference sequence). CDR3 length: 16 residues. V lost 8 bases to trimming and J lost 3 bases; unmatched junction nucleotides: 13. DNA for the CDR3: TGTGCCAGCTCCCCTACAGTCGGGACAGTCTACAATGAGCAGTTCTTC. It is translated as CASSPTVGTVYNEQFF.

The chain recombines TRBV9 with TRBJ2-5; TRBD2 agrees at 9 bases. Germline V gene data show CDR1 as SGDLS and CDR2 as YYNGEE. The CDR3 spans 17 residues. The trim removed 4 bases at V and 1 base at J, leaving 11 bases unmatched. CDR3 coding DNA: TGTGCCAGCAGCCGAGAGGGGATTAGCGGGGGCCAAGAGACCCAGTACTTC. It translates to CASSREGISGGQETQYF. Using reference TRBV9 and TRBJ2-5 for the parts outside the CDR3, the full variable domain is DSGVTQTPKHLITATGQRVTLRCSPRSGDLSVYWYQQSLDQGLQFLIQYYNGEERAKGNILERFSAQQFPDLHSELNLSSLELGDSALYFCASSREGISGGQETQYFGPGTRLLVL.

This chain uses TRBV6-5 with TRBJ2-7; perhaps D is TRBD1 or TRBD2 (5 bases each). Between the trimmed V and J ends, which lost 2 bases and 2 bases, there was a span of 13 bases. CDR3 size: 15 residues. Germline assignment: CDR1 MNHEY and CDR2 SVGAGI. CDR3 in amino acids: CASSYAPGSTYEQYF. CDR3 in DNA: TGTGCCAGCAGTTACGCCCCAGGGAGTACCTACGAGCAGTACTTC.

The chain employs TRBV2 and TRBJ1-1, with D unresolved. V dropped 4 bases and J dropped 3 bases, with 18 bases sitting between them. There are 16 residues in the CDR3. Per the germline V gene, CDR1 is SNHLY and CDR2 is FYNNEI. The CDR3 protein is CASSGYLSKGYTEAFF. CDR3 coding DNA: TGTGCCAGCAGTGGGTACTTGTCAAAAGGGTACACTGAAGCTTTCTTT.

With respect to this clone: Relative to the germline gene, one junction end is altered; a read error may explain this. The V and J genes are TRBV5-5 and TRBJ1-6; no definite D call. The CDR3 loop spans 11 amino acids. The germline CDR1 and CDR2 sequences are SGHKS and YYEKEE (reference sequence). The CDR3 region is CASSWNSPPHF. The CDR3 nucleotides are TGTGCCAGCAGCTGGAATTCACCCCCCCACTTT.

This clone has only one observation. The V call is TRBV7-2, the J call TRBJ1-1; D uncertain. Germline CDR1 SGHTA, CDR2 FQGNSA. Between the trimmed V and J ends, which lost 3 bases and 1 base, there was a span of 6 bases. The CDR3 extends over 13 amino acids. The CDR3 spells CASSLAGNTEAFF. The CDR3 region has the DNA TGTGCCAGCAGCTTGGCTGGGAACACTGAAGCTTTCTTT.

CDR3 residues: CASSLHPGDTHYNEQFF. DNA of the CDR3: TGTGCCAGCAGCTTACACCCCGGGGACACCCACTACAATGAGCAGTTCTTC. The rearrangement joins TRBV9 to TRBJ2-1, with D maybe TRBD1 (6 bases). CDR3 length: 17 amino acids. Deletions cut 4 bases from V and 3 bases from J, with 20 bases between. The germline V gene encodes CDR1 SGDLS and CDR2 YYNGEE.